The 8 T cell receptor beta chains presented below share a single source sample, sequenced in a study of CD8+ T cells in alopecia areata. Reverse transcribed after extraction, RNA yielded cDNA as the sequencing template. The protocol was immunoSEQ multiplex PCR, while the TCRdb copy is restricted to in-frame clones and leaves out a portion. The sample carries 170,000 or so clones, around 50% recorded once. Source: CD4+ T cells sorted from blood, taken at week 0. The receptors stem from a human donor with alopecia areata.

The V call is TRBV30, the J call TRBJ2-1; D remains ambiguous. The germline gives CDR1 GTSNPN, CDR2 SVGIG (reference sequence). The CDR3 is 13 residues long. V gave up 2 bases and J gave up 0 bases, with 5 bases separating them. The CDR3: CAWSPNSYNEQFF. CDR3 sequence (DNA): TGTGCCTGGAGTCCAAACTCCTACAATGAGCAGTTCTTC.

This rearrangement joins TRBV30 to TRBJ2-7; D gene unclear. The length of the CDR3 is 13 residues. V lost 2 bases and J lost 5, with 13 bases in between. CDR1 is GTSNPN, CDR2 SVGIG, per germline (reference sequence). This chain's CDR3 is CAWSSRNLNEQYF. The DNA for the CDR3 is TGTGCCTGGAGTTCCAGGAACCTAAACGAGCAGTACTTC.

J is TRBJ2-7 and V is TRBV29-1; D gene ambiguous. This CDR3 has 12 residues. Germline CDR1 SQVTM, CDR2 ANQGSEA. V was clipped by 4 bases and J by 3 bases, with 10 bases between them. The CDR3 here is CSVVRANYEQYF. The CDR3 nucleotides read TGCAGCGTTGTACGGGCCAACTACGAGCAGTACTTC.

This clone has just a few counts. The chain uses TRBV29-1 and TRBJ1-1; no reliable D call. This CDR3 spans 11 amino acids. Trimming removed 7 bases at V and 7 bases at J, with 13 bases between. Germline V gene data show CDR1 as SQVTM and CDR2 as ANQGSEA. The CDR3 DNA is TGCAGCGCCAAGCGGACCAATGAAGCTTTCTTT. The encoded protein is CSAKRTNEAFF.

This clone was picked up a small number of times. The chain is built from TRBV4-2 and TRBJ2-3, with 11 positions matching TRBD2. The CDR3 totals 17 residues. Trimming removed 1 base from V and 3 bases from J; junction bases left unmatched: 6. Per germline, CDR1 LGHNA and CDR2 YNFKEQ. The chain's CDR3 is CASSQGTSGGRTDTQYF. CDR3 sequence (DNA): TGTGCCAGCAGCCAAGGCACTAGCGGGGGTAGGACAGATACGCAGTATTTT.

A few counts support this clone. CDR3 protein: CASSLLRAGGDVGYTF. CDR3 in DNA: TGTGCCAGCAGCTTACTGCGGGCAGGGGGTGACGTTGGCTACACCTTC. The chain joins TRBV7-9 to TRBJ1-2; TRBD1 agrees at 7 bases. J gave up 7 bases and V 2 bases, and 13 bases lay outside the gene matches. This CDR3 is built from 16 residues. Germline V CDR1 and CDR2: SEHNR, FQNEAQ (reference sequence).

This chain joins TRBV30 and TRBJ2-5; the D gene is possibly TRBD1 (5 bases). This CDR3 spans 16 amino acids. CDR1 is GTSNPN and CDR2 is SVGIG in the germline V gene (reference sequence). V shed 1 base and J shed 3 bases, with 18 bases lying between them. In DNA, the CDR3 is TGTGCCTGGAGTGGCCAGGGATTCAGGTTAGAAGAGACCCAGTACTTC. As protein: CAWSGQGFRLEETQYF.

The rearrangement joins TRBV30 to TRBJ2-1, with D unclear. Trimming pared 0 bases from V and 8 bases from J, leaving 5 bases between. The length of the CDR3 is 11 residues. CDR1 and CDR2 (germline): GTSNPN, SVGIG (reference sequence). The CDR3 nucleotides are TGTGCCTGGAGTGTACAGTATGAGCAGTTCTTC. Translation gives CAWSVQYEQFF.